These 25 T cell receptor beta chains were sequenced from one sample in a study of T-cell reconstitution after alpha-beta-depleted transplantation in children. Preparing the TCRbeta library involved the use of unique molecular identifiers. One entry per CDR3 protein, called by TCRdb with MiXCR from the PCR reads. The table lists a few hundred thousand distinct CDR3 sequences, 11% of them singletons. This sample comprised PBMCs from the stem cell graft donor, obtained from the stem cell graft. These receptors originate from a human donor who donated a stem cell graft to a child with acute myeloid leukemia.

Only a few counts were recorded for this clonotype. The chain couples TRBV4-3 to TRBJ2-5; 7 bases are shared with TRBD2. The V and J ends lost 0 bases and 4 bases, in that order; junction bases with no gene match: 8. Germline V CDR1 and CDR2: LGHNA, YSLEER. The CDR3 extends over 16 amino acids. The CDR3 here is CASSQDGAGRSETQYF. The CDR3 DNA sequence: TGCGCCAGCAGCCAAGATGGAGCGGGAAGATCAGAGACCCAGTACTTC.

The chain joins TRBV4-1 to TRBJ2-6; 8 bases map to TRBD1. This CDR3 has 18 amino acids. Trimming removed 4 bases from V and 0 bases from J; junction bases left unmatched: 8. Germline lookup yields CDR1 MGHRA and CDR2 YSYEKL. The CDR3 here is CASSPWTGRTSGANVLTF. The CDR3 nucleotides read TGCGCCAGCAGCCCCTGGACAGGGCGGACCTCTGGGGCCAACGTCCTGACTTTC.

The chain couples TRBV5-4 to TRBJ2-2; D might be TRBD2 (6 bases). The CDR3 extends over 16 amino acids. Per germline, CDR1 SGHNT and CDR2 YYREEE (reference sequence). Trimming shortened V by 0 bases and J by 4 bases, and 13 bases separated the two germline ends. The CDR3: CASSLGPQAGTGELFF. CDR3 nucleotide sequence: TGTGCCAGCAGCTTGGGACCGCAAGCGGGCACCGGGGAGCTGTTTTTT.

DNA for the CDR3: TGTGCCAGCAGCGTAGCTCCGGCTAGCGGGAGCGATGAGCAGTTCTTC. Amino acid sequence: CASSVAPASGSDEQFF. The chain couples TRBV9 to TRBJ2-1; 10 bases align to TRBD2. This CDR3 is built from 16 residues. Trimming at V came to 0 bases and at J to 8 bases, leaving 8 bases not matched to a gene. The V gene's germline CDR1 is SGDLS and CDR2 YYNGEE.

The V gene is TRBV9, the J gene TRBJ2-7; no clear D gene. Per germline, CDR1 SGDLS and CDR2 YYNGEE. This CDR3 is built from 15 residues. V was pared by 3 bases and J by 0 bases, with 13 bases between. This CDR3 reads CASSAGPYDSYEQYV. As DNA, the CDR3 is TGTGCCAGCAGCGCCGGGCCCTATGACTCCTACGAGCAGTACGTC.

The rearrangement joins TRBV20-1 to TRBJ1-1; D is unclear. Germline CDR1 is DFQATT and CDR2 is SNEGSKA (reference sequence). Trimming took off 4 bases at V and 0 bases at J, with 9 bases between the two ends. This CDR3 has 13 residues. CDR3: CSATWTVNTEAFF. CDR3 DNA sequence: TGCAGTGCTACCTGGACCGTGAACACTGAAGCTTTCTTT.

V usage is TRBV14 and J usage is TRBJ2-2, with D hard to call. Trimming removed 2 bases at V and 8 bases at J, with 15 bases between. The CDR3 contains 15 residues. The germline V gene has CDR1 SGHDN and CDR2 FVKESK. CDR3: CASSQRPSKAGELFF. The CDR3 coding sequence is TGTGCCAGCAGCCAAAGGCCGTCCAAGGCGGGGGAGCTGTTTTTT.

This clonotype was detected many times. V is TRBV29-1 and J is TRBJ2-5; perhaps TRBD1 as D (5 bases). Trimming removed 3 bases at V and 9 bases at J, with 17 bases between. This CDR3 region has 13 residues. Germline CDR1 SQVTM, CDR2 ANQGSEA. CDR3 loop: CSVDLQARGAQYF. CDR3 coding DNA: TGCAGCGTTGATTTACAGGCCCGAGGAGCCCAGTACTTC.

This clonotype has a handful of counts. The genes are TRBV7-2 and TRBJ2-7; 14 bases are a match to TRBD2. The germline CDR1 and CDR2 sequences are SGHTA and FQGNSA. The CDR3 is 17 amino acids. The ends lost 5 bases at V and 1 base at J; junction bases unmatched: 7. The CDR3 DNA reads as TGTGCCAGCAGCCGCGGACTAGCGGGAGGCGTGTCCTACGAGCAGTACTTC. Translated: CASSRGLAGGVSYEQYF.

Only one count was recorded for this clonotype. The chain carries TRBV5-5 and TRBJ2-5, with D perhaps matching TRBD2 (6 bases). The CDR3 spans 15 residues. Germline CDR1 and CDR2: SGHKS and YYEKEE (reference sequence). V lost 0 bases, J lost 9 bases, and 18 bases lay in between. CDR3 sequence (DNA): TGTGCCAGCAGCTTGGTTATTAGCCCTACGGGGGCCCAGTACTTC. Translation: CASSLVISPTGAQYF.

There are a few counts of this clonotype. The chain combines TRBV5-1 with TRBJ1-1; D remains ambiguous. Trimming removed 0 bases at V and 7 bases at J, with 10 bases between. Per germline, CDR1 SGHRS and CDR2 YFSETQ. CDR3 length equals 13 residues. This CDR3 is CASSLGYRLEAFF. CDR3 nucleotide sequence: TGCGCCAGCAGCTTGGGATACAGACTTGAAGCTTTCTTT.

This clonotype was counted a few times. V and J are TRBV5-1 and TRBJ2-3; possible D gene TRBD2, 6 bases. Between the trimmed V and J ends, which lost 0 bases and 0 bases, there was a span of 11 bases. The germline CDR1 and CDR2 sequences are SGHRS and YFSETQ. This CDR3 region has 16 residues. The CDR3 DNA sequence: TGCGCCAGCAGCTTGGCCCTAGCGACTAGCACAGATACGCAGTATTTT. Protein sequence: CASSLALATSTDTQYF.

The chain joins TRBV25-1 to TRBJ2-3; a possible D gene is TRBD1 (6 bases). V lost 3 bases to trimming and J lost 2 bases, with 27 bases between them. Germline assignment: CDR1 MGHDK and CDR2 SYGVNS. The CDR3 consists of 20 residues. The CDR3 DNA reads TGTGCCAGCAGTGAGGTACGGTCCGGGACACCCTCTAGGGACACAGATACGCAGTATTTT. Protein: CASSEVRSGTPSRDTDTQYF.

The CDR3 coding sequence is TGCAGTGCTAGGGATGGCCGGAGGGACACCATATATTTT. Encoded protein: CSARDGRRDTIYF. This rearrangement joins TRBV20-1 to TRBJ1-3; D call uncertain. With 3 bases removed from V and 8 bases from J, the gap between germline ends came to 14 bases. The CDR3 totals 13 residues. Germline V gene lookup returns CDR1 DFQATT and CDR2 SNEGSKA (reference sequence).

The chain joins TRBV28 to TRBJ2-6, with D tentatively TRBD1 (6 bases). Germline loops: CDR1 MDHEN, CDR2 SYDVKM. Trimming stripped 5 bases from V and 1 base from J, with 15 bases between. The CDR3 runs 17 residues. CDR3 residues: CASSQSFRGSGANVLTF. The CDR3 coding sequence is TGTGCCAGCAGTCAATCCTTCAGGGGTTCTGGGGCCAACGTCCTGACTTTC.

The table lists this clonotype with a few counts. The chain has TRBV7-3 and TRBJ2-2; possibly TRBD2 for D (6 bases). Trimming stripped 7 bases from V and 1 base from J, with 13 bases between. From germline, CDR1 is SGHTA and CDR2 FQGTGA. There are 15 residues in the CDR3. This CDR3 reads CASTSHGGNTGELFF. Here the CDR3 DNA reads TGTGCCAGCACCTCCCACGGGGGGAACACCGGGGAGCTGTTTTTT.

The V gene is TRBV20-1, the J gene TRBJ2-1, with D uncertain. The CDR3 runs to 14 residues. The V and J ends lost 4 bases and 3 bases respectively, with 13 bases between them. Germline CDR1 DFQATT, CDR2 SNEGSKA (reference sequence). The CDR3 DNA follows: TGCAGTGCTACTCGGGCCCTGAACTACAATGAGCAGTTCTTC. Translated: CSATRALNYNEQFF.

This clonotype turned up a few times. V usage is TRBV24-1 and J usage is TRBJ1-5, with D unresolved. The CDR3 consists of 13 residues. Between the trimmed V and J ends, which lost 7 bases and 0 bases, there was a span of 6 bases. Germline V gives CDR1 KGHDR, CDR2 SFDVKD. CDR3: CATSDGSNQPQHF. CDR3 in DNA: TGTGCCACCAGCGACGGTAGCAATCAGCCCCAGCATTTT.

This chain joins TRBV5-5 and TRBJ1-5; D perhaps matches TRBD1 (6 bases). The germline V gene encodes CDR1 SGHKS and CDR2 YYEKEE (reference sequence). The CDR3 has 16 amino acids. Trimming removed 2 bases at V and 2 bases at J, with 14 bases between. CDR3 protein: CASSFQTGSGNQPQHF. The CDR3 DNA reads TGTGCCAGCAGCTTCCAAACAGGGTCGGGCAATCAGCCCCAGCATTTT.

The gene calls are TRBV20-1 and TRBJ2-7, with a tentative D call TRBD2 (5 bases). Germline values: CDR1 DFQATT, CDR2 SNEGSKA (reference sequence). The CDR3 spans 12 residues. The CDR3, as DNA: TGCAGTGCTAAGGCGGGCCCTCACGAGCACTACGTC. It encodes CSAKAGPHEHYV.

Many counts were recorded for this clonotype. The chain uses TRBV28 and TRBJ2-1, with TRBD2 matching over 8 bases. The CDR3 is 16 amino acids. The V gene end was trimmed by 3 bases and the J gene end by 5 bases; junction bases not matched to a gene: 9. CDR1 and CDR2 (germline): MDHEN, SYDVKM. CDR3 residues: CASSFPTGGKNNEQFF. CDR3 coding DNA: TGTGCCAGCAGTTTCCCCACGGGGGGGAAAAACAATGAGCAGTTCTTC.

This clonotype has more than one count but fewer than ten. The chain has TRBV7-2 and TRBJ2-7; 7 bases align to TRBD1. CDR1 SGHTA and CDR2 FQGNSA come from the germline V gene. This CDR3 region has 14 residues. J was trimmed by 3 bases and V by 0 bases; bases with no gene match: 2. CDR3 residues: CASSLAGQLYEQYF. The CDR3 DNA follows: TGTGCCAGCAGCTTAGCGGGACAGCTCTACGAGCAGTACTTC.

The table lists this clonotype with many counts. The V and J genes are TRBV20-1 and TRBJ2-1; D is ambiguous. CDR1 and CDR2 from the germline V gene are DFQATT and SNEGSKA (reference sequence). Deletions cut 6 bases from V and 3 bases from J, with 15 bases between. The CDR3 is 14 amino acids. CDR3 sequence reads: CSANRERYYNEQFF. CDR3 bases: TGCAGTGCAAACCGCGAGAGATACTACAATGAGCAGTTCTTC.

This chain links TRBV6-1 with TRBJ2-2, with D hard to call. Germline V gene lookup returns CDR1 MNHNS and CDR2 SASEGT. Trimming left V 6 bases short and J 2 bases short, with 13 bases between. The CDR3 runs to 15 residues. The CDR3, as DNA: TGTGCCAGCAGCGCCCTGGGCGGCAACACCGGGGAGCTGTTTTTT. Its translation is CASSALGGNTGELFF.

This clonotype appeared many times. The CDR3 DNA sequence: TGTGCCAGCAGCGTTGGGATCCAGGGGACTGAAGCTTTCTTT. This codes for CASSVGIQGTEAFF. This chain links TRBV9 with TRBJ1-1, with D perhaps matching TRBD1 (6 bases). Trimming removed 2 bases from V and 5 bases from J, with 13 bases in between. This CDR3 comprises 14 residues. Germline V lookup: CDR1 SGDLS, CDR2 YYNGEE.